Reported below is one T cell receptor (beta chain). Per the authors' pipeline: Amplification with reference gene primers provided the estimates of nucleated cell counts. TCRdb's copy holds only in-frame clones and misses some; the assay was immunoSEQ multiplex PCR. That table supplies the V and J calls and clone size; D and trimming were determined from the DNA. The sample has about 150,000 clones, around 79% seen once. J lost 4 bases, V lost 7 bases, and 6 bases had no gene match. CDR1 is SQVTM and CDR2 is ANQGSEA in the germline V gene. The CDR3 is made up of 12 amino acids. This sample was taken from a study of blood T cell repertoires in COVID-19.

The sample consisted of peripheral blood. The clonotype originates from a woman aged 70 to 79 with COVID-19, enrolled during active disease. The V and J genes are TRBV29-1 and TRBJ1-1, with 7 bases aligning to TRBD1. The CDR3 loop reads CSGGTASTEAFF. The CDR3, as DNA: TGCAGCGGGGGGACAGCCAGCACTGAAGCTTTCTTT. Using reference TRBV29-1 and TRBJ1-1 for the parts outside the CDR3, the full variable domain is SAVISQKPSRDICQRGTSLTIQCQVDSQVTMMFWYRQQPGQSLTLIATANQGSEATYESGFVIDKFPISRPNLTFSTLTVSNMSPEDSSIYLCSGGTASTEAFFGQGTRLTVV.